What follows describes a single T cell receptor beta chain. Its antigen is unknown. A quantitative 5'-RACE method, one with molecular barcodes, was used to make TCR beta libraries. TCRdb reprocessed the 5' RACE reads with MiXCR, giving one entry per CDR3 protein. The table shows around 300,000 distinct CDR3 sequences, with 11% occurring only once. These data are taken from a study of CD8 T cells in ankylosing spondylitis. The study's findings and limits: It was reported that disease-linked clones were significantly enriched in matched ankylosing spondylitis synovial fluid. Ankylosing spondylitis blood seemed to carry a telltale TCR beta motif made of about 8 highly homologous variants. A CD8+ phenotype characterized the disease-linked clones, which were relatively rare in peripheral blood.

The germline V and J ends were trimmed by 4 bases and 6 bases, with 13 bases remaining between them. The CDR3 spans 14 residues. Germline V CDR1 and CDR2: SGHVS, FQNEAQ. This sequence joins TRBV7-8 and TRBJ2-1; the D gene could be TRBD1 or TRBD2 (6 bases each). The specimen was blood, either unsorted or a sorted T cell fraction (not recorded which). This clonotype was sampled from a female donor with ankylosing spondylitis or in good health (not recorded which). The CDR3 DNA follows: TGTGCCAGCAGCTCCCGGGGGCCGAGCAATGAGCAGTTCTTC. Its translation: CASSSRGPSNEQFF.